The 28 T cell receptor beta chains below all came from one sample that was sequenced in a study of graft-versus-host responses after intestinal transplantation listed by TCRdb under 2021. Their antigens remain unidentified. The time point label corresponds to: cells obtained before transplantation from donor or recipient. Receptor libraries were prepared by the immunoSEQ multiplex PCR assay. This is the immuneACCESS table as TCRdb keeps it, with only in-frame sequences that have V and J called. A part of the clones is gone; compared with another copy, unresolved V genes explain less than half, and the rest is unexplained. In this sample the table shows under 75,000 clones, 90% of which occur a single time. The leading ten clones occupy roughly 4% of the sample. Sequencing used unstimulated CD8+ T cells sorted from spleen or lymph node cells, obtained before transplant. The receptor set was obtained from a human donor who was the organ donor for an intestinal transplant.

The rearrangement uses TRBV6-4 and TRBJ2-1, with 7 bases lining up with TRBD2. Germline trimming cut 4 bases from V and 3 bases from J; bases unmatched to any gene: 6. This CDR3 comprises 15 residues. Germline assignment: CDR1 MRHNA and CDR2 SNTAGT. As DNA, the CDR3 is TGTGCCAGCAGTGTTGCGGGGGATAGCTACAATGAGCAGTTCTTC. It yields the protein CASSVAGDSYNEQFF.

The chain couples TRBV29-1 to TRBJ1-1; D not certain. Germline CDR1 SQVTM, CDR2 ANQGSEA. V gave up 4 bases and J gave up 5 bases, with 14 bases separating them. The CDR3 extends over 13 amino acids. Written as DNA, the CDR3 is TGCAGCGTTGGCCAGGTTGGTGGAACTGAAGCTTTCTTT. This codes for CSVGQVGGTEAFF.

The chain recombines TRBV27 with TRBJ1-5; 7 bases are shared with TRBD1. Germline assignment: CDR1 MNHEY and CDR2 SMNVEV (reference sequence). Unmatched junction bases numbered 9, after V lost 8 bases and J lost 5 bases. The CDR3 covers 14 residues. In DNA form, the CDR3 reads TGTGCCAGCTCCTCTCAGGGGGTCCATCAGCCCCAGCATTTT. The encoded protein is CASSSQGVHQPQHF.

V is TRBV4-1 and J is TRBJ1-2; D unclear. Germline CDR1 is MGHRA and CDR2 is YSYEKL. This CDR3 spans 14 amino acids. The V and J ends lost 0 bases and 5 bases respectively, with 10 bases between them. Here the CDR3 DNA reads TGCGCCAGCAGCCAAGAGGGCAGGTTTTATGGCTACACCTTC. Translated, it gives CASSQEGRFYGYTF.

The V gene is TRBV4-2, the J gene TRBJ2-5, with 8 bases lining up with TRBD1. The CDR3 has 18 amino acids. The ends lost 3 bases at V and 5 bases at J; junction bases unmatched: 17. From germline, CDR1 is LGHNA and CDR2 YNFKEQ. The DNA of the CDR3 is TGTGCCAGCAGCCATGGGGGGTTTGGTCAGGGGGCGAAGGAGACCCAGTACTTC. The encoded protein is CASSHGGFGQGAKETQYF.

The V call is TRBV11-2, the J call TRBJ1-2, with TRBD1 matching over 9 bases. This CDR3 contains 13 residues. Germline lookup yields CDR1 SGHAT and CDR2 FQNNGV. V lost 4 bases to trimming and J lost 7 bases; unmatched junction nucleotides: 4. The CDR3 protein is CASSSTGGFGYTF. CDR3 DNA: TGTGCCAGCAGCTCCACAGGGGGCTTTGGCTACACCTTC.

This chain links TRBV6-5 with TRBJ2-5; TRBD2 matches at 10 bases. Germline CDR1 reads MNHEY; CDR2 reads SVGAGI. This CDR3 region has 15 residues. V lost 6 bases and J lost 2; bases outside the gene matches: 6. The CDR3 sequence is CASSPSGGDQETQYF. The CDR3 nucleotides are TGTGCCAGCAGCCCTAGCGGGGGTGATCAAGAGACCCAGTACTTC.

In its sample, this clone was seen a few times. V gene TRBV5-6 combines with J gene TRBJ2-7; TRBD2 matches 13 bases. V was pared by 4 bases and J by 4 bases, with 5 bases of the junction left unmatched. The CDR3 totals 15 residues. Germline V gene lookup returns CDR1 SGHDT and CDR2 YYEEEE. CDR3 sequence reads: CASSLTSGGLYEQYV. In DNA, the CDR3 is TGTGCCAGCAGCCTGACTAGCGGGGGGCTATACGAGCAGTACGTC.

This clone was observed once. The gene calls are TRBV7-9 and TRBJ1-1, with D possibly TRBD1 on 5 matching bases. Germline CDR1 and CDR2: SEHNR and FQNEAQ (reference sequence). V was cut by 5 bases and J by 3 bases, with 7 bases left in between. The CDR3 has 12 amino acids. CDR3 loop: CASSVQDTEAFF. The DNA of the CDR3 is TGTGCCAGCAGCGTACAGGACACTGAAGCTTTCTTT.

V and J are TRBV4-1 and TRBJ2-2; D gene uncertain. The V gene's germline CDR1 is MGHRA and CDR2 YSYEKL. V was clipped by 3 bases and J by 6 bases, with 5 bases between them. This CDR3 is 12 amino acids long. The DNA of the CDR3 is TGCGCCAGCAGCCATCTATCCGGGGAGCTGTTTTTT. Translating gives CASSHLSGELFF.

V gene TRBV12-5 combines with J gene TRBJ2-1; unclear D gene. Trimming removed 1 base at V and 4 bases at J, with 8 bases between. CDR1 is LGHNT, CDR2 FRNRAP, per germline. CDR3 length equals 14 residues. Here the CDR3 reads CASGLGGSYNEQFF. The CDR3 coding sequence is TGTGCTAGTGGTTTGGGCGGTAGTTACAATGAGCAGTTCTTC.

J is TRBJ2-1 and V is TRBV28; TRBD2 agrees at 8 bases. The CDR3 sequence is 14 residues long. Germline trimming cut 2 bases from V and 5 bases from J; bases unmatched to any gene: 2. Per germline, CDR1 MDHEN and CDR2 SYDVKM. DNA for the CDR3: TGTGCCAGCAGTTTAGCGGGGGGCAACAATGAGCAGTTCTTC. It encodes CASSLAGGNNEQFF. Based on the CDR3 plus reference TRBV28 and TRBJ2-1, the full variable domain is DVKVTQSSRYLVKRTGEKVFLECVQDMDHENMFWYRQDPGLGLRLIYFSYDVKMKEKGDIPEGYSVSREKKERFSLILESASTNQTSMYLCASSLAGGNNEQFFGPGTRLTVL.

CDR3 coding DNA: TGTGCCAGCAGTGAGCCGCTAGCGGGAGGCACAGATACGCAGTATTTT. The encoded protein is CASSEPLAGGTDTQYF. The rearrangement links TRBV2 to TRBJ2-3; 10 positions agree with TRBD2. The CDR3 runs to 16 residues. Germline CDR1 SNHLY, CDR2 FYNNEI. J was trimmed by 1 base and V by 3 bases; bases with no gene match: 4.

The V call is TRBV27, the J call TRBJ2-5; perhaps TRBD1 as D (5 bases). The CDR3 contains 16 residues. V lost 5 bases and J lost 1, with 17 bases in between. Germline-derived CDR1 and CDR2 are MNHEY and SMNVEV (reference sequence). The CDR3 reads CASSPRDRTSQETQYF. CDR3 nucleotide sequence: TGTGCCAGCAGTCCTCGCGACAGAACCTCCCAAGAGACCCAGTACTTC.

V is TRBV6-5 and J is TRBJ2-7; 8 bases fit TRBD2. CDR3 length: 13 residues. CDR1 is MNHEY, CDR2 SVGAGI, per germline. With V trimmed by 0 bases and J by 10 bases, 5 bases remained unmatched. The CDR3 is CASSYSSGGEQYV. CDR3 nucleotide sequence: TGTGCCAGCAGTTACTCGAGCGGGGGTGAACAGTACGTC.

The chain employs TRBV7-8 and TRBJ2-5; D may be TRBD1 (5 bases). The germline V and J ends were trimmed by 1 base and 5 bases, with 17 bases remaining between them. Germline lookup yields CDR1 SGHVS and CDR2 FQNEAQ. The CDR3 runs to 16 residues. CDR3 nucleotides: TGTGCCAGCAGCTTAGAGATCAGGGTAGGAAGGGAGACCCAGTACTTC. It translates to CASSLEIRVGRETQYF.

The rearrangement links TRBV27 to TRBJ1-2; 12 bases map to TRBD1. Trimming took 3 bases from V and 14 from J; bases not matched to a gene: 13. Germline values: CDR1 MNHEY, CDR2 SMNVEV (reference sequence). CDR3 length equals 15 residues. In nucleotides, the CDR3 is TGTGCCAGCAGTTTGACGCCGGGACAGGGGGCCTTGAAGACCTTC. This translates into CASSLTPGQGALKTF.

The chain couples TRBV6-4 to TRBJ2-1; 10 nucleotides match TRBD2. Per the germline V gene, CDR1 is MRHNA and CDR2 is SNTAGT. V gave up 3 bases and J gave up 5 bases; unmatched junction bases: 4. The CDR3 covers 15 residues. The DNA for the CDR3 is TGTGCCAGCAGTGAGGCCCTAGCGGGGGACAATGAGCAGTTCTTC. This codes for CASSEALAGDNEQFF.

As DNA, the CDR3 is TGTGCCAGCAGTGAGAGCGTTCAGCCCCAGCATTTT. Its protein is CASSESVQPQHF. The chain is built from TRBV2 and TRBJ1-5; D unresolved. CDR1 is SNHLY, CDR2 FYNNEI, per germline. The CDR3 extends over 12 amino acids. V lost 3 bases and J 6 bases, leaving 6 bases between the germline ends.

V gene TRBV4-1 combines with J gene TRBJ2-6; no definite D call. The CDR3 spans 19 residues. CDR1 is MGHRA and CDR2 is YSYEKL in the germline V gene. Trimming took 0 bases from V and 6 from J, leaving 21 bases between them. CDR3 loop: CASSQDRIRISGEANVLTF. The CDR3 DNA is TGCGCCAGCAGCCAAGATCGAATCCGGATCTCTGGAGAGGCCAACGTCCTGACTTTC.

The V and J genes are TRBV27 and TRBJ2-3, with D unclear. This CDR3 has 14 residues. CDR1 and CDR2 (germline): MNHEY, SMNVEV (reference sequence). The V end was cut by 1 base, the J end by 2 bases, with 7 bases between. CDR3 loop: CASSLWPSTDTQYF. CDR3 DNA sequence: TGTGCCAGCAGTTTATGGCCCTCCACAGATACGCAGTATTTT.

The V call is TRBV7-9, the J call TRBJ2-1; 8 bases fit TRBD1. The CDR3 covers 14 residues. Germline V gene data show CDR1 as SEHNR and CDR2 as FQNEAQ (reference sequence). With 5 bases clipped from V and 4 bases from J, the junction kept 4 bases outside the gene matches. CDR3 region: CASSGGQAYNEQFF. The CDR3 nucleotides read TGTGCCAGCAGCGGGGGACAGGCTTACAATGAGCAGTTCTTC.

The chain recombines TRBV28 with TRBJ2-2; possibly TRBD1 for D (6 bases). V was pared by 5 bases and J by 6 bases, with 10 bases between. This CDR3 contains 13 residues. Germline CDR1 MDHEN, CDR2 SYDVKM. DNA of the CDR3: TGTGCCAGCAGTCACAGGGTGTCCGGGGAGCTGTTTTTT. This sequence encodes CASSHRVSGELFF.

This chain links TRBV7-2 with TRBJ2-5; 8 bases map to TRBD2. The ends lost 5 bases at V and 5 bases at J; junction bases unmatched: 16. This CDR3 comprises 17 residues. Germline CDR1 SGHTA, CDR2 FQGNSA. CDR3 coding DNA: TGTGCCAGCAGCCGCCCTGAGGTAGCGGGGATAGATGAGACCCAGTACTTC. Translating gives CASSRPEVAGIDETQYF.

This clone was counted between two and nine times. This chain uses TRBV6-5 with TRBJ2-1; 12 bases are a match to TRBD2. This CDR3 spans 13 amino acids. Losses at the gene ends were 10 bases for V and 10 bases for J; bases not matched to a gene: 8. Germline lookup yields CDR1 MNHEY and CDR2 SVGAGI. The CDR3 region has the DNA TGTGCCACCAAGACTAGCGGGAGCCCCGAGCAGTTCTTC. Translation: CATKTSGSPEQFF.

The count of this clone is one. The gene calls are TRBV5-4 and TRBJ1-1; 9 bases are shared with TRBD1. V was clipped by 3 bases and J by 0 bases; unmatched bases: 6. CDR3 length: 16 residues. Germline V gene lookup returns CDR1 SGHNT and CDR2 YYREEE (reference sequence). CDR3 sequence reads: CASSSRGQGMNTEAFF. The DNA for the CDR3 is TGTGCCAGCAGCTCCAGAGGACAGGGGATGAACACTGAAGCTTTCTTT.

J is TRBJ2-1 and V is TRBV27; the match to TRBD2 covers 16 bases. The germline V gene encodes CDR1 MNHEY and CDR2 SMNVEV (reference sequence). The length of the CDR3 is 17 residues. The trim removed 8 bases at V and 7 bases at J, leaving 11 bases unmatched. CDR3 DNA: TGTGCCAGCGGAATCCCGGGACTAGCGGGGGGGCATAATGAGCAGTTCTTC. Its protein product is CASGIPGLAGGHNEQFF.

The V and J genes are TRBV23-1 and TRBJ2-5; D unclear. TRBV23-1 is annotated as an ORF whose role is uncertain. V was cut by 0 bases and J by 5 bases, with 10 bases left in between. CDR3 size: 14 residues. For the CDR3, the DNA is TGCGCCAGCAGTCAATCTGGCCAAATGGAGACCCAGTACTTC. Translated, it gives CASSQSGQMETQYF.